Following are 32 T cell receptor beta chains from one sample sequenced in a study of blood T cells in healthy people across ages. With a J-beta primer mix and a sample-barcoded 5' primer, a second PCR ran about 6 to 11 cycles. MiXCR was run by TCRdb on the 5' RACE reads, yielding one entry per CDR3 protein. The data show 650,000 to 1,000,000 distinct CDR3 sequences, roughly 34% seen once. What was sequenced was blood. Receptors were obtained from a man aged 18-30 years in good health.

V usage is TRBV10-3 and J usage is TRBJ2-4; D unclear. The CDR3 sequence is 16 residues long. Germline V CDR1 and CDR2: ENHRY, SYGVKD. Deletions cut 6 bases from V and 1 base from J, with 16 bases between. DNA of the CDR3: TGTGCCATCAGCCCCGGACCGATGTTGGCCAAAAACATTCAGTACTTC. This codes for CAISPGPMLAKNIQYF.

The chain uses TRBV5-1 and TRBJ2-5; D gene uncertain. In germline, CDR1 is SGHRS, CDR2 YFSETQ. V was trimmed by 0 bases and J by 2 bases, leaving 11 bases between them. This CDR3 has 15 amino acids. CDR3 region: CASSLEPGVQETQYF. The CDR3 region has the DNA TGCGCCAGCAGCTTGGAGCCAGGAGTGCAAGAGACCCAGTACTTC. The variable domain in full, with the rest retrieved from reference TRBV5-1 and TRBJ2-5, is KAGVTQTPRYLIKTRGQQVTLSCSPISGHRSVSWYQQTPGQGLQFLFEYFSETQRNKGNFPGRFSGRQFSNSRSEMNVSTLELGDSALYLCASSLEPGVQETQYFGPGTRLLVL.

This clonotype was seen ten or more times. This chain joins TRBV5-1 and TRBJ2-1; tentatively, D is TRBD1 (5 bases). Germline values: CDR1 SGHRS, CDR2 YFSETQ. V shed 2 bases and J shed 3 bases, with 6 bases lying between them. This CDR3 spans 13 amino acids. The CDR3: CASSFRVYNEQFF. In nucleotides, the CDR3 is TGCGCCAGCAGCTTCAGGGTCTACAATGAGCAGTTCTTC.

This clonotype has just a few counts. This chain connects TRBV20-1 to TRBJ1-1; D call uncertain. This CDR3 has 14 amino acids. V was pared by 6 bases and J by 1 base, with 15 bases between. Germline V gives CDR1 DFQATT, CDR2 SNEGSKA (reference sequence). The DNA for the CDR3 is TGCAGTGCCCGTGTAGCAGACGGGAACACTGAAGCTTTCTTT. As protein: CSARVADGNTEAFF.

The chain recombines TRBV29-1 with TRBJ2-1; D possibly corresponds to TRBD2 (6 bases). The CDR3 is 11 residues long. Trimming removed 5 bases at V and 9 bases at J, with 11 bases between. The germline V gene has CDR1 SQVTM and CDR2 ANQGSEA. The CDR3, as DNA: TGCAGCGTTCTCGCCGGGGGTGAGCAGTTCTTC. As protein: CSVLAGGEQFF.

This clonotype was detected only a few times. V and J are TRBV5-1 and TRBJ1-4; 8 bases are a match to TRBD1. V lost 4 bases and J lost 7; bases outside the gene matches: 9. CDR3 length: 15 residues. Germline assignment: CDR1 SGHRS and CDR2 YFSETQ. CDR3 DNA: TGCGCCAGCAGCCTCGGACAGGGACGTGGTGAAAAACTGTTTTTT. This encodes CASSLGQGRGEKLFF.

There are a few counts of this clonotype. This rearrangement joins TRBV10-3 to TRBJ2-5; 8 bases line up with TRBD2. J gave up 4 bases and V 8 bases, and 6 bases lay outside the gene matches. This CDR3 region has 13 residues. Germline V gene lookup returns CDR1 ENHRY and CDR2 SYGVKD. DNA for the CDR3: TGTGCCATCTCCCGAGCGGGGGCAGAGACCCAGTACTTC. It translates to CAISRAGAETQYF.

CDR3 amino acids: CASSSGTKYNEQFF. Here the CDR3 DNA reads TGTGCCAGCAGTTCAGGAACGAAATACAATGAGCAGTTCTTC. The chain carries TRBV27 and TRBJ2-1; D ambiguous. The CDR3 has 14 residues. CDR1 is MNHEY and CDR2 is SMNVEV in the germline V gene (reference sequence). V was shortened by 4 bases and J by 4 bases, with 11 bases between the two germline ends.

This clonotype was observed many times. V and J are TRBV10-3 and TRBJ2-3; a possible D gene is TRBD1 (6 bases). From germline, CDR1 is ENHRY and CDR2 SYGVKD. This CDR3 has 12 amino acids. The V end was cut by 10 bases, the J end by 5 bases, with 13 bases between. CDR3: CATRTDIDTQYF. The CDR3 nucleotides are TGTGCCACCAGGACAGACATAGATACGCAGTATTTT.

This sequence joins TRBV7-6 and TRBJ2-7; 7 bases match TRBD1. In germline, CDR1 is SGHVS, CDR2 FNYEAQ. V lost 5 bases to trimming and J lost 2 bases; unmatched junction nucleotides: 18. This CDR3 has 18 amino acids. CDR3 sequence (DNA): TGTGCCAGCAGCGCGAGAGCCTCAACCGGGACAGCAGCCTACGAGCAGTACTTC. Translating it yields CASSARASTGTAAYEQYF.

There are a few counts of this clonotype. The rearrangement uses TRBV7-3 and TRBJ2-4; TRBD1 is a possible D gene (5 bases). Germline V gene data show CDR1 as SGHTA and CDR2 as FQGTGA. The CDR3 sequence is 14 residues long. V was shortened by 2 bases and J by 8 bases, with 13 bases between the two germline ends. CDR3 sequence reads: CASSLGGAPHIQYF. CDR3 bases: TGTGCCAGCAGCTTAGGTGGGGCCCCGCACATTCAGTACTTC.

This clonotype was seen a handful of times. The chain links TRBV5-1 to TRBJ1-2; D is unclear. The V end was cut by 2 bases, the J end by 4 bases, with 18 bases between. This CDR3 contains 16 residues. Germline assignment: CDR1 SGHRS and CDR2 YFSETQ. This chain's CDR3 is CASSFRGDLSLYGYTF. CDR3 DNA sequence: TGCGCCAGCAGCTTCCGGGGAGACCTCTCCCTCTATGGCTACACCTTC. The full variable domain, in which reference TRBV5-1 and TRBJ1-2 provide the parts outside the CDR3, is KAGVTQTPRYLIKTRGQQVTLSCSPISGHRSVSWYQQTPGQGLQFLFEYFSETQRNKGNFPGRFSGRQFSNSRSEMNVSTLELGDSALYLCASSFRGDLSLYGYTFGSGTRLTVV.

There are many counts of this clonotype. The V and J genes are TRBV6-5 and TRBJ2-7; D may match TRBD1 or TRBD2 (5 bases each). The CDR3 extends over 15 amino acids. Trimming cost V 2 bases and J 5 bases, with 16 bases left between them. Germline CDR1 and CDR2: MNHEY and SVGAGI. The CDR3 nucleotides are TGTGCCAGCAGTTACAGCGGACAAGACGTTAACGAGCAGTACTTC. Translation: CASSYSGQDVNEQYF.

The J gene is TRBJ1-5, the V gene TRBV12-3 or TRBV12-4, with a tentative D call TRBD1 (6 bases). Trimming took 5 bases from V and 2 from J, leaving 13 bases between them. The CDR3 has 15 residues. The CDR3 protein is CASSERGWGNQPQHF. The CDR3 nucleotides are TGTGCCAGCAGTGAAAGGGGGTGGGGCAATCAGCCCCAGCATTTT.

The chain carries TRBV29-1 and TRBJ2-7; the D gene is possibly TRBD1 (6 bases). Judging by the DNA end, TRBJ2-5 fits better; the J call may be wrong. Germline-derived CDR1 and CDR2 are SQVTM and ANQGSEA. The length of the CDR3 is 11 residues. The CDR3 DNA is TGCAGCGTCTACAGGGAAGGGACCCAGTACTTC. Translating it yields CSVYREGTQYF.

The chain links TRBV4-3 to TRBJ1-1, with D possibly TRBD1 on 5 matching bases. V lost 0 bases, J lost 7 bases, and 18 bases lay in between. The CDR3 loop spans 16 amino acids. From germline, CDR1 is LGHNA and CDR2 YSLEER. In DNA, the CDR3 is TGCGCCAGCAGCCAAGAGAGGGGCAGGGATTGGGTTGAAGCTTTCTTT. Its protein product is CASSQERGRDWVEAFF.

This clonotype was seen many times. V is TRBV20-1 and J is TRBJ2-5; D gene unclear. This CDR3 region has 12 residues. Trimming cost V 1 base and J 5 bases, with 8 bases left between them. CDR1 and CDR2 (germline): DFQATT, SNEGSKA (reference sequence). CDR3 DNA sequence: TGCAGTGCTAGAGTGGAGTGGGAGACCCAGTACTTC. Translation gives CSARVEWETQYF.

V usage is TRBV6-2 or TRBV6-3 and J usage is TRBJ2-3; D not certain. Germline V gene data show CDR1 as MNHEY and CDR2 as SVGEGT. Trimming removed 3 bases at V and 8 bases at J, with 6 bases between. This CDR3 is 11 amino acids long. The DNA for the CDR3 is TGTGCCAGCAGTTATCTCGGTACGCAGTATTTT. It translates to CASSYLGTQYF.

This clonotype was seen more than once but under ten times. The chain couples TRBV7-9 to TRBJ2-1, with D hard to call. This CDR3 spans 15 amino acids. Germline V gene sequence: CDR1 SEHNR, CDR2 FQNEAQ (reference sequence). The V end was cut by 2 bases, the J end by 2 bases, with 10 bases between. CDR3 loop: CASSLSAAAYNEQFF. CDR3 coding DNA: TGTGCCAGCAGCTTATCCGCAGCAGCCTACAATGAGCAGTTCTTC.

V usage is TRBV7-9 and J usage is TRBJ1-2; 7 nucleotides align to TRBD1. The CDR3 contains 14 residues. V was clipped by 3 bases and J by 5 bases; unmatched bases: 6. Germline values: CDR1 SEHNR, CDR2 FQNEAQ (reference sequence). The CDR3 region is CASSFATGRYGYTF. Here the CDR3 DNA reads TGTGCCAGCAGCTTTGCGACAGGGCGGTATGGCTACACCTTC.

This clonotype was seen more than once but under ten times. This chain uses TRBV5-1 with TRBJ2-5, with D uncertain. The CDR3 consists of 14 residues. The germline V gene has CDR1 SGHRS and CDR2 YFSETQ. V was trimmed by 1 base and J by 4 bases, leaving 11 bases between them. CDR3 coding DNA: TGCGCCAGCAGCTTGTCCGGCCAGAGAGAGACCCAGTACTTC. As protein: CASSLSGQRETQYF. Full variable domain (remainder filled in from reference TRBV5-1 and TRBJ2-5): KAGVTQTPRYLIKTRGQQVTLSCSPISGHRSVSWYQQTPGQGLQFLFEYFSETQRNKGNFPGRFSGRQFSNSRSEMNVSTLELGDSALYLCASSLSGQRETQYFGPGTRLLVL.

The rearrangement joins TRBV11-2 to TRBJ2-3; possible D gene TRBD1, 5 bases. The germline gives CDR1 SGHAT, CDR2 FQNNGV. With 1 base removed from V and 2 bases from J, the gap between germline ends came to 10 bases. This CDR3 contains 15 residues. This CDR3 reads CASSLGMDTTDTQYF. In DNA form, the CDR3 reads TGTGCCAGCAGCTTAGGGATGGACACCACAGATACGCAGTATTTT.

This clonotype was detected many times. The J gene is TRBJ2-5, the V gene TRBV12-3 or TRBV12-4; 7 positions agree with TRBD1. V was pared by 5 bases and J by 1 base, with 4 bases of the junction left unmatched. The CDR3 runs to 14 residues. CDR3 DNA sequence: TGTGCCAGCAGTGTGGGGACAGTCCAAGAGACCCAGTACTTC. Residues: CASSVGTVQETQYF.

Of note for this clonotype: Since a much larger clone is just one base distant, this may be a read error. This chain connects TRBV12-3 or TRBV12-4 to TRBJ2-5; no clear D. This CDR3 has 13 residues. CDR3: CVSSLEVEETQYF. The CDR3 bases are TGTGTCAGCAGTTTAGAGGTGGAAGAGACCCAGTACTTC.

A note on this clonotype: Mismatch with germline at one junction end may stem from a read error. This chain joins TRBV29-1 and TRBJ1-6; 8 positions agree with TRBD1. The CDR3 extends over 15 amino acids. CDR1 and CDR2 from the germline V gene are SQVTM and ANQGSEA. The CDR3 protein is CSVRGTGDYNSPPHF. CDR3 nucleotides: TGCAGCGTCCGCGGGACAGGAGACTATAATTCACCCCCCCACTTT.

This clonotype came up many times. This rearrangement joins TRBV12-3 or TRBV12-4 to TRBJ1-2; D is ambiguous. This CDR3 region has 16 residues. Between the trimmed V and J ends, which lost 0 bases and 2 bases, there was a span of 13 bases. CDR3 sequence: CASSLAIISGNYGYTF. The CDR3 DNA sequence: TGTGCCAGCAGTTTAGCGATCATCTCGGGAAACTATGGCTACACCTTC.

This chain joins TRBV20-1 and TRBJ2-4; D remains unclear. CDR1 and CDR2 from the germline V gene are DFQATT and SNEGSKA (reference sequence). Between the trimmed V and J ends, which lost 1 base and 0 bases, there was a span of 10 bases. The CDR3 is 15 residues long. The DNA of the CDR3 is TGCAGTGCTAGAGGCCAACTTATAGCCAAAAACATTCAGTACTTC. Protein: CSARGQLIAKNIQYF.

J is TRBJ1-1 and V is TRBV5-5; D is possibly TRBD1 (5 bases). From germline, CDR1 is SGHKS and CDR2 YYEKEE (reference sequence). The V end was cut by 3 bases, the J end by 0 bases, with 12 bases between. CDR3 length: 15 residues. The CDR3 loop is CASSWTKYMNTEAFF. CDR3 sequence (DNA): TGTGCCAGCAGCTGGACAAAGTACATGAACACTGAAGCTTTCTTT.

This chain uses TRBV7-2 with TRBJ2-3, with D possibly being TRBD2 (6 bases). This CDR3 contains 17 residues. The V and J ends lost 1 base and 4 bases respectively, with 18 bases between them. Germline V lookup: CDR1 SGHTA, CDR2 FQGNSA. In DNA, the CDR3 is TGTGCCAGCAGCTTAGGAAAGCGGAGGGGTAAATCAGATACGCAGTATTTT. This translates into CASSLGKRRGKSDTQYF.

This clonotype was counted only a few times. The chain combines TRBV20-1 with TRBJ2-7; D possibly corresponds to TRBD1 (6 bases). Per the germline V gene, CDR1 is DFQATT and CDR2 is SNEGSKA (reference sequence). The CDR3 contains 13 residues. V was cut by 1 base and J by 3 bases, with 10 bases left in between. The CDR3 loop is CSARVLQGYEQYF. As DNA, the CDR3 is TGCAGTGCTAGAGTCCTACAGGGCTACGAGCAGTACTTC.

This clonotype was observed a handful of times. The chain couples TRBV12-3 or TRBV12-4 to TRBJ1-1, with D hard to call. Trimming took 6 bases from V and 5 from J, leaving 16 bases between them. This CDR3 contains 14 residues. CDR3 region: CASSRSSTRTEAFF. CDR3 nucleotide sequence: TGTGCCAGCAGCCGCTCCTCGACCCGGACTGAAGCTTTCTTT.

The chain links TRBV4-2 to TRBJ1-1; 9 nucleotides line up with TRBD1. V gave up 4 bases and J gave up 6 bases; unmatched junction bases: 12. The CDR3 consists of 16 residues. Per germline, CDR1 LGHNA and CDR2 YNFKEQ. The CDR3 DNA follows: TGTGCCAGCAGCCCCAACCCGGGACAGGGAACGGCTGAAGCTTTCTTT. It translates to CASSPNPGQGTAEAFF.